Sequencing of this TCR beta chain was carried out in a study of T cells in women clearing cervical HPV infection. V was cut by 4 bases and J by 4 bases, with 11 bases left in between. CDR1 and CDR2 (germline): SGHAT, FQNNGV. CDR3 size: 15 residues. Clones were sequenced by immunoSEQ multiplex PCR, and TCRdb holds only the in-frame ones, with some missing. The sample table includes over 45,000 clones. Details on this clone: The read gets to within 3 residues of the CDR3 end, and the germline J gene fills in the rest.

The genes are TRBV11-2 and TRBJ1-6; D gene uncertain. The TCR sequence derives from a woman between 18 and 75 years old with a cervical HPV16 infection that either progressed to CIN3+ or cleared (not recorded which). What was sequenced was blood buffy coat. This chain's CDR3 is CASSSSGVYNSPLHF. The sequenced CDR3 bases are TGTGCCAGCAGCTCCTCAGGCGTATATAATTCACCC.